This TCR beta chain was sequenced for a study of blood T cells in healthy people across ages. The authors ran a second PCR of roughly 6 to 12 cycles using a sample-barcoded 5' primer and a J-beta primer mix. TCRdb processed the 5' RACE reads anew with MiXCR; each CDR3 protein has one entry. The sample lists 1,500,000 or so distinct CDR3 sequences; 35% to 45% were seen once. CDR1 is DFQATT and CDR2 is SNEGSKA in the germline V gene (reference sequence). This CDR3 comprises 15 residues. V gave up 2 bases and J gave up 1 base, with 13 bases separating them. This clonotype has just a few counts. J is TRBJ2-3 and V is TRBV20-1; perhaps TRBD2 as D (6 bases). Input material: blood. The source is a woman aged 18-29 years in good health. The CDR3 reads CSARQLAARTDTQYF. CDR3 in DNA: TGCAGTGCTAGACAATTAGCGGCCCGCACAGATACGCAGTATTTT.